These 5 T cell receptor beta chains came from one sample sequenced in a study of blood T cell repertoires in COVID-19. Here immunoSEQ multiplex PCR was the method, and the copy in TCRdb shows in-frame clones only, minus some. The table shows 330,000 or so clones, with over 75% occurring only once. Sequencing used PBMCs or T cells enriched from blood (not recorded which). The receptors shown here come from a man under 40 who had recovered from COVID-19.

This clone was picked up one time. This chain connects TRBV7-9 to TRBJ2-1; 9 bases match TRBD2. Germline V gene data show CDR1 as SEHNR and CDR2 as FQNEAQ (reference sequence). Trimming cost V 6 bases and J 9 bases; bases outside gene matches: 15. The CDR3 covers 16 residues. The CDR3 DNA reads TGTGCCAGCAGACCCTCGGCGCGGGGGGGTCCCGCTGAGCAGTTCTTC. Its translation: CASRPSARGGPAEQFF.

The gene calls are TRBV27 and TRBJ1-2; TRBD1 aligns across 9 bases. Trimming at V came to 6 bases and at J to 8 bases, leaving 16 bases not matched to a gene. The length of the CDR3 is 16 residues. Germline assignment: CDR1 MNHEY and CDR2 SMNVEV (reference sequence). CDR3 region: CASRSGTGWPRDGYTF. As DNA, the CDR3 is TGTGCCAGCAGGTCCGGGACAGGGTGGCCGAGGGACGGCTACACCTTC.

The V call is TRBV6-5, the J call TRBJ1-5; weak D call: TRBD1 (6 bases). V shed 9 bases and J shed 5 bases, with 11 bases lying between them. Germline V lookup: CDR1 MNHEY, CDR2 SVGAGI. This CDR3 spans 12 amino acids. CDR3 protein: CASDNRDQPQHF. DNA of the CDR3: TGTGCCAGTGATAACAGGGATCAGCCCCAGCATTTT.

There are a few counts of this clone. A junction boundary mismatches the germline segment, possibly from a read error. This chain uses TRBV19 with TRBJ2-7; 7 bases fit TRBD1. This CDR3 has 12 amino acids. Germline values: CDR1 LNHDA, CDR2 SQIVND (reference sequence). CDR3 bases: TGTGCCAGCCCGGAGACAGGGCTTGCCAAAAGCTTC. Translating it yields CASPETGLAKSF.

This clone was detected once. This rearrangement joins TRBV7-2 to TRBJ1-2; D is undetermined. The CDR3 is 14 amino acids. Germline CDR1 is SGHTA and CDR2 is FQGNSA. V lost 5 bases to trimming and J lost 3 bases, with 13 bases between them. The CDR3 protein is CASSHRRVDYGYTF. In DNA, the CDR3 is TGTGCCAGCAGCCATCGGCGGGTGGACTATGGCTACACCTTC.